This T cell receptor beta chain appears in the sequencing data of a study of breast tumors, draining lymph nodes, adjacent tissues. Study-level points and caveats: Tumor TCR diversity was below lymph nodes but above nontumor tissue. That most tumor T cells come from lymph nodes remained unproven. Compared with basal-like, luminal-like tumors shared significantly more repertoire with nontumor tissue.

CDR3 length: 16 amino acids. Between the trimmed V and J ends, which lost 4 bases and 0 bases, there was a span of 10 bases. Looked up from germline, CDR1 is LGHNA and CDR2 is YNFKEQ. The lymph nodes were axillary draining lymph nodes from breast cancer patients. Regarding this clonotype: The antigen is unknown.

TCRdb re-derived calls from the multiplex PCR reads in MiXCR, one entry per CDR3 protein. The sample has tens of thousands of distinct CDR3 sequences; more than 25% are singletons. The chain has TRBV4-2 and TRBJ2-6; weak D call: TRBD1 (6 bases). The source is a female donor with breast cancer. Some clones in this sample may be carry-over from other donors' samples. The specimen sequenced was axillary lymph node tissue. CDR3 nucleotides: TGTGCCAGCAGCCGACAGGTCCTCTCTGGGGCCAACGTCCTGACTTTC. Protein sequence: CASSRQVLSGANVLTF.